This T cell receptor (beta chain) comes out of a study of blood T cell repertoires in COVID-19. Study as a whole: The analysed material was cDNA or gDNA that came from T cells, B-cell-depleted T cells, or PBMCs.

Clones were sequenced by immunoSEQ multiplex PCR, and TCRdb holds only the in-frame ones, with some missing. The table has about 69,000 clones, over 70% seen once. The CDR3 loop spans 13 amino acids. The ends were cut back, 4 bases at V and 5 bases at J, with 11 bases in the middle. Germline CDR1 SGHRS, CDR2 YFSETQ. V is TRBV5-1 and J is TRBJ2-3; D ambiguous. Sequenced: peripheral blood. This sequence was found in a man aged 60-69 years with acute or convalescent COVID-19. The CDR3: CASSPSEKDTQYF. Written as DNA, the CDR3 is TGCGCCAGCAGCCCCTCCGAGAAAGATACGCAGTATTTT.